These 32 T cell receptor beta chains were all obtained from the same sample, sequenced in a study of blood T cell repertoires in COVID-19. Libraries were prepared by immunoSEQ multiplex PCR; TCRdb keeps only in-frame clonotypes and omits some of them. Of under 300,000 clones in the sample, roughly 81% are singletons; the top ten hold 5% to 8%. The sequenced sample was PBMCs or T cells enriched from blood (not recorded which). These receptors were taken from a woman in her fifties or sixties who had been exposed to COVID-19.

The V call is TRBV30, the J call TRBJ1-2; 8 bases map to TRBD1. The CDR3 runs 14 residues. Germline V lookup: CDR1 GTSNPN, CDR2 SVGIG (reference sequence). V shed 2 bases, J shed 8 bases, and the junction held 10 bases outside the gene matches. CDR3 region: CAWSPTQGAGGYTF. CDR3 DNA: TGTGCCTGGAGTCCTACCCAGGGGGCAGGGGGCTACACCTTC.

This chain uses TRBV3-1 (or the pseudogene TRBV3-2) with TRBJ1-3; tentative D call: TRBD1 (6 bases). The CDR3 is 15 residues long. V shed 4 bases and J shed 0 bases, with 10 bases lying between them. Germline loops: CDR1 LGHDT, CDR2 YNNKEL (reference sequence). CDR3 sequence: CASSRRQVSGNTIYF. CDR3 nucleotide sequence: TGTGCCAGCAGCCGGAGACAGGTCTCTGGAAACACCATATATTTT.

This rearrangement joins TRBV2 to TRBJ2-7, with D hard to call. V lost 6 bases and J lost 3, with 9 bases in between. CDR3 length equals 12 residues. Germline V gene data show CDR1 as SNHLY and CDR2 as FYNNEI. CDR3: CASSLYSYEQYF. In DNA form, the CDR3 reads TGTGCCAGCAGCCTCTACAGCTACGAGCAGTACTTC.

There are many counts of this clone. CDR3 loop: CASSLVIAGANEQFF. CDR3 in DNA: TGCGCCAGCAGCTTGGTGATAGCGGGGGCGAATGAGCAGTTCTTC. This chain joins TRBV5-1 and TRBJ2-1, with 9 bases lining up with TRBD2. CDR3 length: 15 amino acids. CDR1 and CDR2 from the germline V gene are SGHRS and YFSETQ. V lost 0 bases, J lost 7 bases, and 5 bases stayed unmatched.

The chain links TRBV27 to TRBJ2-1, with TRBD2 as a possible D gene (7 bases). CDR3 length: 15 amino acids. CDR1 and CDR2 from the germline V gene are MNHEY and SMNVEV (reference sequence). The V gene lost 8 bases and the J gene lost 6 bases, with 20 bases spanning the gap. The CDR3: CASFSRGGSPNEQFF. The CDR3 bases are TGTGCCAGCTTTTCGAGGGGGGGCTCTCCCAATGAGCAGTTCTTC.

This chain links TRBV2 with TRBJ1-1; the D is unclear. Per germline, CDR1 SNHLY and CDR2 FYNNEI. The CDR3 length is 12 residues. V was clipped by 6 bases and J by 2 bases, with 7 bases between them. The chain's CDR3 is CASSFYNTEAFF. The CDR3 DNA is TGTGCCAGCAGCTTTTATAACACTGAAGCTTTCTTT.

The rearrangement uses TRBV18 and TRBJ1-1, with D perhaps TRBD1 (6 bases). The germline V gene encodes CDR1 KGHSH and CDR2 LQKENI. The CDR3 runs 13 residues. V lost 5 bases and J lost 7, with 14 bases in between. This CDR3 reads CASSNNREGEAFF. The CDR3 DNA reads TGTGCCAGCTCAAATAACAGGGAAGGTGAAGCTTTCTTT.

The V call is TRBV30, the J call TRBJ1-2, with 9 positions matching TRBD1. The germline gives CDR1 GTSNPN, CDR2 SVGIG (reference sequence). The CDR3 is 15 residues long. With 8 bases clipped from V and 4 bases from J, the junction kept 14 bases outside the gene matches. In DNA form, the CDR3 reads TGTGCCCTGGCCAAGGGACAGGGCGAGACCTATGGCTACACCTTC. It translates to CALAKGQGETYGYTF. The whole variable domain, filled in from reference TRBV30 and TRBJ1-2, reads SQTIHQWPATLVQPVGSPLSLECTVEGTSNPNLYWYRQAAGRGLQLLFYSVGIGQISSEVPQNLSASRPQDRQFILSSKKLLLSDSGFYLCALAKGQGETYGYTFGSGTRLTVV.

CDR3 residues: CASHQRGPDTQYF. The CDR3 region has the DNA TGCGCCAGCCACCAGCGGGGGCCAGATACGCAGTATTTT. The rearrangement joins TRBV5-1 to TRBJ2-3, with TRBD2 matching over 8 bases. CDR3 size: 13 residues. V was clipped by 7 bases and J by 4 bases; unmatched bases: 5. Germline CDR1 reads SGHRS; CDR2 reads YFSETQ.

The CDR3 DNA sequence: TGTGCCAGCAAAGAGGGCAGCTATGGCTACACCTTC. It specifies CASKEGSYGYTF. The chain couples TRBV2 to TRBJ1-2, with no clear D. V lost 7 bases to trimming and J lost 4 bases, with 10 bases between them. The CDR3 length is 12 residues. Germline assignment: CDR1 SNHLY and CDR2 FYNNEI.

The chain has TRBV6-2 or TRBV6-3 and TRBJ1-1; 8 bases map to TRBD1. The CDR3 runs to 15 residues. Germline V CDR1 and CDR2: MNHEY, SVGEGT. Losses at the gene ends were 4 bases for V and 6 bases for J; bases not matched to a gene: 10. CDR3 DNA: TGTGCCAGCAGTTCTTCAGGGGGCCTCACCGCTGAAGCTTTCTTT. Protein sequence: CASSSSGGLTAEAFF.

This chain uses TRBV19 with TRBJ1-3; no clear D gene. The V gene's germline CDR1 is LNHDA and CDR2 SQIVND (reference sequence). Trimming pared 4 bases from V and 5 bases from J, leaving 12 bases between. The CDR3 extends over 14 amino acids. CDR3 in DNA: TGTGCCAGTAGTAAAGGTGGAGGGCGAAACACCATATATTTT. Protein: CASSKGGGRNTIYF.

The gene calls are TRBV11-2 and TRBJ2-5; the D gene is possibly TRBD1 (5 bases). Germline V lookup: CDR1 SGHAT, CDR2 FQNNGV. V lost 5 bases and J lost 2, with 12 bases in between. The CDR3 covers 14 residues. The CDR3 nucleotides read TGTGCCAGCAGCCGTACCCAGGGACAAGAGACCCAGTACTTC. This codes for CASSRTQGQETQYF.

V gene TRBV28 combines with J gene TRBJ2-7, with 7 bases lining up with TRBD1. The length of the CDR3 is 13 residues. V shed 6 bases and J 2 bases; nucleotides not matched to a gene: 4. From germline, CDR1 is MDHEN and CDR2 SYDVKM. CDR3 coding DNA: TGTGCCAGCAGCCGACAGGGACCCTACGAGCAGTACTTC. Translating gives CASSRQGPYEQYF.

The genes are TRBV7-8 and TRBJ2-2; D remains unclear. With 1 base removed from V and 7 bases from J, the gap between germline ends came to 4 bases. The CDR3 extends over 12 amino acids. Germline V gene data show CDR1 as SGHVS and CDR2 as FQNEAQ. CDR3 amino acids: CASSLDSGELFF. Here the CDR3 DNA reads TGTGCCAGCAGCTTAGATAGCGGGGAGCTGTTTTTT.

The chain carries TRBV6-4 and TRBJ2-5; tentative D call: TRBD2 (6 bases). The CDR3 totals 13 residues. Per the germline V gene, CDR1 is MRHNA and CDR2 is SNTAGT. With 6 bases removed from V and 7 bases from J, the gap between germline ends came to 15 bases. The CDR3 coding sequence is TGTGCCAGCAGCTCAAGTCCCGGGGGGACCCAGTACTTC. This encodes CASSSSPGGTQYF.

This chain links TRBV5-4 with TRBJ2-5; 15 bases are shared with TRBD2. The CDR3 extends over 17 amino acids. The ends lost 4 bases at V and 1 base at J; junction bases unmatched: 5. The germline CDR1 and CDR2 sequences are SGHNT and YYREEE (reference sequence). CDR3 coding DNA: TGTGCCAGCAGCCCGGGACTAGCGGGGGGCGGCCAAGAGACCCAGTACTTC. It encodes CASSPGLAGGGQETQYF.

This rearrangement joins TRBV4-3 to TRBJ2-5; 7 bases match TRBD2. Germline CDR1 is LGHNA and CDR2 is YSLEER. The CDR3 totals 15 residues. Trimming took 1 base from V and 3 from J; bases not matched to a gene: 5. CDR3 sequence reads: CASSQGSGAKETQYF. In DNA form, the CDR3 reads TGCGCCAGCAGCCAAGGAAGCGGGGCCAAAGAGACCCAGTACTTC.

The V call is TRBV7-9, the J call TRBJ2-3; D unresolved. Germline V lookup: CDR1 SEHNR, CDR2 FQNEAQ (reference sequence). The V end was cut by 2 bases, the J end by 6 bases, with 12 bases between. The CDR3 has 14 amino acids. Here the CDR3 DNA reads TGTGCCAGCAGCTTACGATGGAGACGTGATACGCAGTATTTT. It is translated as CASSLRWRRDTQYF.

This chain connects TRBV6-1 to TRBJ1-5; D is perhaps TRBD1 (5 bases). Trimming cost V 3 bases and J 1 base, with 16 bases left between them. In germline, CDR1 is MNHNS, CDR2 SASEGT. The CDR3 runs 17 residues. Written as DNA, the CDR3 is TGTGCCAGCAGTGATAGAGCGGGGTGGGGGAGCAATCAGCCCCAGCATTTT. It translates to CASSDRAGWGSNQPQHF.

CDR3 bases: TGTGCCAGCAGTTCTCGTCCCGGGACTACGAACACCGGGGAGCTGTTTTTT. Translated, it gives CASSSRPGTTNTGELFF. The J gene is TRBJ2-2, the V gene TRBV25-1; TRBD2 aligns across 7 bases. The length of the CDR3 is 17 residues. V was pared by 5 bases and J by 0 bases, with 9 bases of the junction left unmatched. CDR1 MGHDK and CDR2 SYGVNS come from the germline V gene.

The chain is built from TRBV10-3 and TRBJ1-1, with unresolved D. Germline V gene lookup returns CDR1 ENHRY and CDR2 SYGVKD. This CDR3 contains 14 residues. V was trimmed by 4 bases and J by 7 bases, leaving 16 bases between them. The CDR3, as DNA: TGTGCCATCAGTGGGGGAGGCAGATATGATGAAGCTTTCTTT. Translated, it gives CAISGGGRYDEAFF.

This chain connects TRBV10-3 to TRBJ1-1, with D perhaps TRBD1 (6 bases). Germline V CDR1 and CDR2: ENHRY, SYGVKD. The CDR3 totals 14 residues. V shed 7 bases and J shed 4 bases, with 16 bases lying between them. The CDR3 DNA is TGTGCCATCAAGTCCGGGGGGCCGAGCACTGAAGCTTTCTTT. The encoded protein is CAIKSGGPSTEAFF.

J is TRBJ2-1 and V is TRBV28; 13 bases align to TRBD2. CDR1 is MDHEN, CDR2 SYDVKM, per germline. V lost 4 bases to trimming and J lost 3 bases; unmatched junction nucleotides: 0. CDR3 length equals 15 residues. This CDR3 is CASSWTSGGYNEQFF. DNA for the CDR3: TGTGCCAGCAGTTGGACTAGCGGGGGCTACAATGAGCAGTTCTTC. Drawing the rest from reference TRBV28 and TRBJ2-1, the complete variable domain is DVKVTQSSRYLVKRTGEKVFLECVQDMDHENMFWYRQDPGLGLRLIYFSYDVKMKEKGDIPEGYSVSREKKERFSLILESASTNQTSMYLCASSWTSGGYNEQFFGPGTRLTVL.

The gene calls are TRBV19 and TRBJ1-1; D not certain. In germline, CDR1 is LNHDA, CDR2 SQIVND (reference sequence). This CDR3 is built from 15 residues. The V and J ends lost 4 bases and 4 bases respectively, with 16 bases between them. The CDR3 nucleotides are TGTGCCAGTAGTACGCCGGGAGGGAGCGGCACTGAAGCTTTCTTT. Translating it yields CASSTPGGSGTEAFF.

V usage is TRBV29-1 and J usage is TRBJ1-2; 7 bases align to TRBD1. CDR1 SQVTM and CDR2 ANQGSEA come from the germline V gene. Losses at the gene ends were 6 bases for V and 3 bases for J; bases not matched to a gene: 16. This CDR3 is 16 amino acids long. CDR3 sequence (DNA): TGCAGCGTCCCACGCCTAACAGGGGCCTCGGACTATGGCTACACCTTC. This sequence encodes CSVPRLTGASDYGYTF.

The V gene is TRBV3-1 (or the pseudogene TRBV3-2), the J gene TRBJ2-7; 7 positions agree with TRBD1. The junction had 11 bases not matched to a gene; V was cut back by 8 bases and J by 7 bases. This CDR3 region has 13 residues. Per germline, CDR1 LGHDT and CDR2 YNNKEL (reference sequence). CDR3 sequence (DNA): TGTGCCAGCGGCGACAGGGCGACGGGAGAGCAGTACTTC. This sequence encodes CASGDRATGEQYF.

This chain uses TRBV27 with TRBJ2-7; the match to TRBD1 covers 9 bases. Germline V CDR1 and CDR2: MNHEY, SMNVEV (reference sequence). This CDR3 has 12 amino acids. Unmatched junction bases numbered 10, after V lost 10 bases and J lost 9 bases. CDR3 bases: TGTGCCACCTCCGGGACAGGGAAGGTGCAGTACTTC. Protein product: CATSGTGKVQYF.

This chain joins TRBV19 and TRBJ1-2; no clear D gene. CDR3 length equals 11 residues. Germline lookup yields CDR1 LNHDA and CDR2 SQIVND (reference sequence). Trimming pared 3 bases from V and 8 bases from J, leaving 7 bases between. In DNA, the CDR3 is TGTGCCAGTAGTATGGGAGGAGGCTACACCTTC. This gives the protein CASSMGGGYTF. The whole variable domain, filled in from reference TRBV19 and TRBJ1-2, reads DGGITQSPKYLFRKEGQNVTLSCEQNLNHDAMYWYRQDPGQGLRLIYYSQIVNDFQKGDIAEGYSVSREKKESFPLTVTSAQKNPTAFYLCASSMGGGYTFGSGTRLTVV.

V gene TRBV11-1 combines with J gene TRBJ1-2, with D tentatively TRBD1 (5 bases). The CDR3 runs to 15 residues. V shed 1 base and J shed 8 bases, with 17 bases lying between them. CDR1 and CDR2 from the germline V gene are SGHAT and FQDESV (reference sequence). In DNA form, the CDR3 reads TGTGCCAGCAGCTTAGATGTCCGCGGGGGTCGCGGCTACACCTTC. Its protein product is CASSLDVRGGRGYTF.

The V gene is TRBV18, the J gene TRBJ2-5; D may be TRBD2 (6 bases). CDR1 is KGHSH and CDR2 is LQKENI in the germline V gene. With 3 bases removed from V and 5 bases from J, the gap between germline ends came to 13 bases. The CDR3 covers 14 residues. CDR3 nucleotide sequence: TGTGCCAGCTCACCCCGGGACCGGGGGGAGACCCAGTACTTC. This encodes CASSPRDRGETQYF.

The genes are TRBV13 and TRBJ2-3; possible D gene TRBD2, 5 bases. The germline CDR1 and CDR2 sequences are PRHDT and FYEKMQ (reference sequence). The ends were cut back, 3 bases at V and 0 bases at J, with 10 bases in the middle. The CDR3 totals 15 residues. CDR3: CASSFGLISTDTQYF. CDR3 coding DNA: TGTGCCAGCAGCTTTGGACTGATTAGCACAGATACGCAGTATTTT.